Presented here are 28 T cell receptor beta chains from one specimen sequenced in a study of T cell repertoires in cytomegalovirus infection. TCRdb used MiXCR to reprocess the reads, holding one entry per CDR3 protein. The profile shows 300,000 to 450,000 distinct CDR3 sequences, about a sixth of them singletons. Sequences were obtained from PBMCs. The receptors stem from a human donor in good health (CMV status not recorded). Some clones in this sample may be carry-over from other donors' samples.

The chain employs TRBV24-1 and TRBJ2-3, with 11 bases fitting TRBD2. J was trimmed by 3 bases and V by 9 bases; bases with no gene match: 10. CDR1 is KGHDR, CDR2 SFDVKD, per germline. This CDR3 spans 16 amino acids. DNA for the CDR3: TGTGCCACCCAAGGGACTAGCGGAAAGGGTACAGATACGCAGTATTTT. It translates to CATQGTSGKGTDTQYF.

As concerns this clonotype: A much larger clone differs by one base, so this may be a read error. CDR3 DNA sequence: TGTGCCAGCAGACGCGGACACTTGAACACTGAAGCTTACTTT. Translated: CASRRGHLNTEAYF. The chain employs TRBV6-1 and TRBJ1-1, with a tentative D call TRBD1 (5 bases). Germline lookup yields CDR1 MNHNS and CDR2 SASEGT. This CDR3 contains 14 residues.

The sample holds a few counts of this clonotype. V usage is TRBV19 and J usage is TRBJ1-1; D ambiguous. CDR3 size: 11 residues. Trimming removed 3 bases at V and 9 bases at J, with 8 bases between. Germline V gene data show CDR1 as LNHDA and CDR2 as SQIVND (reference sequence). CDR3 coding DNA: TGTGCCAGTAGTATGCGCTGGAAAGCTTTCTTT. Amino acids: CASSMRWKAFF.

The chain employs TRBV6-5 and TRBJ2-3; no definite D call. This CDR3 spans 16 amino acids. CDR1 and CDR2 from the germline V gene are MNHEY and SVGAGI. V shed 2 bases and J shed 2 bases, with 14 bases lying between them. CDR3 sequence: CASSYALASDTDTQYF. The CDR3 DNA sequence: TGTGCCAGCAGTTACGCATTGGCTAGTGACACAGATACGCAGTATTTT.

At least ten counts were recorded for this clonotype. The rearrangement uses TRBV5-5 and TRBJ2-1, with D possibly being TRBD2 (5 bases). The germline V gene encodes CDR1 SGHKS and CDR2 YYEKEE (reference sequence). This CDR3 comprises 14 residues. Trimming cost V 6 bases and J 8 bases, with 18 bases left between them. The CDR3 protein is CASIRGGSGDEQFF. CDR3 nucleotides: TGTGCCAGCATTCGTGGTGGGAGTGGGGATGAGCAGTTCTTC.

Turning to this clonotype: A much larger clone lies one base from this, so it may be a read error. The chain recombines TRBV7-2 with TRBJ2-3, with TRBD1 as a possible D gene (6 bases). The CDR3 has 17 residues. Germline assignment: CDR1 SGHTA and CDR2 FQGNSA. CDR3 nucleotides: TGTGCCAGCAGCTTATTGGTCCCCCTTCTCAACAGGGATACGCTGTATTTT. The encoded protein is CASSLLVPLLNRDTLYF.

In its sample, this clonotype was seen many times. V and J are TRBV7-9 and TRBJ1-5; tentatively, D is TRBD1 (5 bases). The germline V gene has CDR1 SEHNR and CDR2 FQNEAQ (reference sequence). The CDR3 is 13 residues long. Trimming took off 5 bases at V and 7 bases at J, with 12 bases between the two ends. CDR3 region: CASSLGAEQPQHF. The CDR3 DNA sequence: TGTGCCAGCAGCCTAGGGGCAGAACAGCCCCAGCATTTT. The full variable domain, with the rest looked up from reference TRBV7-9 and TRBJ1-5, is DTGVSQNPRHKITKRGQNVTFRCDPISEHNRLYWYRQTLGQGPEFLTYFQNEAQLEKSRLLSDRFSAERPKGSFSTLEIQRTEQGDSAMYLCASSLGAEQPQHFGDGTRLSIL.

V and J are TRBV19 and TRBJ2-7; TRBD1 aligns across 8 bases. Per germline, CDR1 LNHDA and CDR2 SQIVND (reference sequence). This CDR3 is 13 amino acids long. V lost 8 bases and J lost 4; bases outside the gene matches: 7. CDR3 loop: CASSAGTGYEQYF. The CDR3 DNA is TGTGCCAGTTCCGCCGGGACAGGATACGAGCAGTACTTC.

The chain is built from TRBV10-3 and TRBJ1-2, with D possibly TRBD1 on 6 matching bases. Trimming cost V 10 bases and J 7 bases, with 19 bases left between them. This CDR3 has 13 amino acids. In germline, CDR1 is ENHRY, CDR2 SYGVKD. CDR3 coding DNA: TGTGCCACCTCGGGGGCCCTGGCTGGTGGCTACACCTTC. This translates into CATSGALAGGYTF.

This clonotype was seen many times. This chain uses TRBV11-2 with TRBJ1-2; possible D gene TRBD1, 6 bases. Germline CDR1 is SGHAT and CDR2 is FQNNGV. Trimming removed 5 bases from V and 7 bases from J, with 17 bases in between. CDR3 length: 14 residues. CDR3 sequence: CASSRGRGAFGYTF. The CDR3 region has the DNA TGTGCCAGCAGCCGAGGGAGGGGGGCCTTTGGCTACACCTTC. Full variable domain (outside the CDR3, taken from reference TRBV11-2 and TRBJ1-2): EAGVAQSPRYKIIEKRQSVAFWCNPISGHATLYWYQQILGQGPKLLIQFQNNGVVDDSQLPKDRFSAERLKGVDSTLKIQPAKLEDSAVYLCASSRGRGAFGYTFGSGTRLTVV.

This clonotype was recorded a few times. The DNA of the CDR3 is TGTGCCATCACGGCGGACAGCTTATACAATGAGCAGTTCTTC. It codes for CAITADSLYNEQFF. This chain uses TRBV10-3 with TRBJ2-1; perhaps TRBD1 as D (6 bases). CDR3 size: 14 residues. Germline CDR1 reads ENHRY; CDR2 reads SYGVKD. V was pared by 7 bases and J by 4 bases, with 14 bases between.

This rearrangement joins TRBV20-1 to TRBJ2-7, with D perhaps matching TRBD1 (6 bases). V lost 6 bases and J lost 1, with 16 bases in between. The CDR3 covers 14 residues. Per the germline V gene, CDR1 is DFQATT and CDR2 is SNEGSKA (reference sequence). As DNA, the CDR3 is TGCAGTGCCCCGGTGGCAGGGGTTTCCTACGAGCAGTACTTC. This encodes CSAPVAGVSYEQYF.

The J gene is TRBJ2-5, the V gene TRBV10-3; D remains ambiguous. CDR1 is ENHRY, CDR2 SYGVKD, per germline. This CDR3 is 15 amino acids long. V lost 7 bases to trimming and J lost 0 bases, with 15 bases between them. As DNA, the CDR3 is TGTGCCATCAAAGTCTCAACTTGGTACCAAGAGACCCAGTACTTC. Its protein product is CAIKVSTWYQETQYF.

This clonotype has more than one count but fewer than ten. CDR3 in DNA: TGTGCCAGCAGGGATAACAGGGGAGGGGATGAGCAGTTCTTC. It is translated as CASRDNRGGDEQFF. The chain uses TRBV7-2 and TRBJ2-1; the D gene could be TRBD1 or TRBD2 (7 bases each). The CDR3 contains 14 residues. Looked up from germline, CDR1 is SGHTA and CDR2 is FQGNSA. Trimming removed 6 bases at V and 8 bases at J, with 17 bases between.

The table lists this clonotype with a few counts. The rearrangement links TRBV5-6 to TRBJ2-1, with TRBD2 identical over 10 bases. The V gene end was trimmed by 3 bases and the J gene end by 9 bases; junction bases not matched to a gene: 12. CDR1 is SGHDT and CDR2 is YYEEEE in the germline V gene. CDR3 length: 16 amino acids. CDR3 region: CASSWAPSGGAGEQFF. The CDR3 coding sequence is TGTGCCAGCAGCTGGGCCCCCAGCGGGGGGGCGGGTGAGCAGTTCTTC.

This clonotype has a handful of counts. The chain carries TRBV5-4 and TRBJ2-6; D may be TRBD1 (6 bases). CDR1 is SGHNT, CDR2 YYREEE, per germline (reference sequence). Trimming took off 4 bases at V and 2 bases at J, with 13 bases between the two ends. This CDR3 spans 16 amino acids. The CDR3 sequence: CASSPPQGAGANVLTF. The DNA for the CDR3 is TGTGCCAGCAGCCCACCACAGGGAGCTGGGGCCAACGTCCTGACTTTC.

The CDR3 sequence is CATSRAPWGPENEKLFF. In DNA, the CDR3 is TGTGCCACCAGCAGGGCCCCATGGGGACCAGAGAATGAAAAACTGTTTTTT. The rearrangement links TRBV15 to TRBJ1-4; D is perhaps TRBD1 (5 bases). CDR1 and CDR2 from the germline V gene are LNHNV and YYDKDF (reference sequence). The CDR3 runs to 17 residues. V was cut by 3 bases and J by 5 bases, with 19 bases left in between.

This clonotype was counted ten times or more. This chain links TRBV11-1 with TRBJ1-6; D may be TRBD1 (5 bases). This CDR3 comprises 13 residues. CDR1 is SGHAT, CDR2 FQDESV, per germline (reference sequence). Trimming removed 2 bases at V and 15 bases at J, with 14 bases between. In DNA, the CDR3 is TGTGCCAGCAGCTTAACAACGCGGGGCCACCTCCACTTT. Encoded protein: CASSLTTRGHLHF. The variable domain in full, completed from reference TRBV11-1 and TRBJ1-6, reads EAEVAQSPRYKITEKSQAVAFWCDPISGHATLYWYRQILGQGPELLVQFQDESVVDDSQLPKDRFSAERLKGVDSTLKIQPAELGDSAMYLCASSLTTRGHLHFGNGTRLTVT.

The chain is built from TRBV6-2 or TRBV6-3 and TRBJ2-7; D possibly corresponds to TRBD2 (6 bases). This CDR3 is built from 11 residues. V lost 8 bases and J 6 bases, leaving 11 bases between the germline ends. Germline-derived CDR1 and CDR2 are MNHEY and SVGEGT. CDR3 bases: TGTGCCAGCGAGCTTAGCGGCGAGCAGTACTTC. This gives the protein CASELSGEQYF.

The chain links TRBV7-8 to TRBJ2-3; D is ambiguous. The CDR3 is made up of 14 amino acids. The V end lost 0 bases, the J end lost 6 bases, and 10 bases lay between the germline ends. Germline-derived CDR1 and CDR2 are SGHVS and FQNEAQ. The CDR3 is CASSLARLVDTQYF. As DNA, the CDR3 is TGTGCCAGCAGCTTAGCGAGGCTAGTGGATACGCAGTATTTT.

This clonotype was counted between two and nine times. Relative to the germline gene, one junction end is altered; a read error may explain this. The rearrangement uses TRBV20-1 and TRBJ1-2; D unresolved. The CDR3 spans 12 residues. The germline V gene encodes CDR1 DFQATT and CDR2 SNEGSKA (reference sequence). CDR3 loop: CSARGPAGGYTF. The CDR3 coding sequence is TGCAGTGCGAGAGGTCCCGCGGGTGGCTACACCTTC.

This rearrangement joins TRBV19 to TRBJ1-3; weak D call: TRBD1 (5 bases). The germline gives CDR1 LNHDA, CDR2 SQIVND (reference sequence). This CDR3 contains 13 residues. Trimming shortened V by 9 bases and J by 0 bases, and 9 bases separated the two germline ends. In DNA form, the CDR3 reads TGTGCCAGCGGACAACGCTCTGGAAACACCATATATTTT. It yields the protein CASGQRSGNTIYF.

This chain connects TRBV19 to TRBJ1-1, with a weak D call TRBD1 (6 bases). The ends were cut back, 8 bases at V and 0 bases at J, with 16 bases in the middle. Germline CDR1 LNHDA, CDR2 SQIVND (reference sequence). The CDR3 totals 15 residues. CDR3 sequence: CASAFRGALNTEAFF. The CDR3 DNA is TGTGCCAGTGCTTTCAGGGGCGCTCTGAACACTGAAGCTTTCTTT.

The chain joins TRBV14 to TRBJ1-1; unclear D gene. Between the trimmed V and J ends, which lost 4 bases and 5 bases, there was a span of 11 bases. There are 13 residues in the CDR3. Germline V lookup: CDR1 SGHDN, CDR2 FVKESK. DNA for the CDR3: TGTGCCAGCAGCCCCTTGCCGAATACTGAAGCTTTCTTT. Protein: CASSPLPNTEAFF. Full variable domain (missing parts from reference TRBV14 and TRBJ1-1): EAGVTQFPSHSVIEKGQTVTLRCDPISGHDNLYWYRRVMGKEIKFLLHFVKESKQDESGMPNNRFLAERTGGTYSTLKVQPAELEDSGVYFCASSPLPNTEAFFGQGTRLTVV.

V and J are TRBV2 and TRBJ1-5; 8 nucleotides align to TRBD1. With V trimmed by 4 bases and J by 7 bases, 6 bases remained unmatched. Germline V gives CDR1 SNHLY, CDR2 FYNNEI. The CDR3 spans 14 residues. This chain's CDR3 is CASSGQGARQPQHF. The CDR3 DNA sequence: TGTGCCAGCAGTGGCCAGGGGGCGCGACAGCCCCAGCATTTT.

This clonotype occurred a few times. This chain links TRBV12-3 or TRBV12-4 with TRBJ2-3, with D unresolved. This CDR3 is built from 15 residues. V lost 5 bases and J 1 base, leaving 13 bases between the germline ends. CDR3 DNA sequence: TGTGCCAGCAGTGCCCCTACGGGCCGCACAGATACGCAGTATTTT. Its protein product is CASSAPTGRTDTQYF.

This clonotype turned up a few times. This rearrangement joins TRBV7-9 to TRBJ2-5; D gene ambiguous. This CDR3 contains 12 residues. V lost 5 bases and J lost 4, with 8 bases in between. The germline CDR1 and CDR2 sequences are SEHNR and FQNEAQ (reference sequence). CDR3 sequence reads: CASSATGETQYF. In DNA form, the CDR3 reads TGTGCCAGCAGCGCCACCGGAGAGACCCAGTACTTC. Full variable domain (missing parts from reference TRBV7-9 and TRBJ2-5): DTGVSQNPRHKITKRGQNVTFRCDPISEHNRLYWYRQTLGQGPEFLTYFQNEAQLEKSRLLSDRFSAERPKGSFSTLEIQRTEQGDSAMYLCASSATGETQYFGPGTRLLVL.

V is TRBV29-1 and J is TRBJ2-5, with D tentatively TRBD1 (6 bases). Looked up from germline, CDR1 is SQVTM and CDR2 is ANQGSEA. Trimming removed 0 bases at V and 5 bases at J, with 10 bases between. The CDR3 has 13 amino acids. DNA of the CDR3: TGCAGCGTTGAAGAGGACAGCTGGGAGACCCAGTACTTC. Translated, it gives CSVEEDSWETQYF.